Shown below are 22 T cell receptor beta chains from a single sample sequenced in a study of vaccination effects on CD4 cells after COVID-19. Libraries were prepared by immunoSEQ multiplex PCR; TCRdb keeps only in-frame clonotypes and omits some of them. The sample contains about 41,000 clones, about two thirds of which appear only once. With the ViraFEST assay, the study expanded antigen-specific CD4+ T cells using viral peptide pools, then sequenced them. A roughly 10-day culture period preceded the isolation of CD4+ T cells. Absence of prior SARS-CoV-2 infection characterized the vaccine recipients, who showed negative nucleocapsid antibodies. These receptors' targets are unknown. This specimen consisted of CD4+ T cells from PBMCs cultured with HCoV-OC43 spike peptides, obtained before COVID-19 vaccination. Subset in this sample: HCoV-OC43 spike overlapping peptide pool stimulation. These TCRs come from a human donor who received a COVID-19 vaccine.

In this sample, this clone turned up a few times. V usage is TRBV7-6 and J usage is TRBJ2-7; 13 bases match TRBD2. CDR3 length: 14 residues. The germline V gene encodes CDR1 SGHVS and CDR2 FNYEAQ. Germline trimming cut 5 bases from V and 6 bases from J; bases unmatched to any gene: 4. Here the CDR3 reads CASSTGTSGAEQYF. As DNA, the CDR3 is TGTGCCAGCAGCACAGGGACTAGCGGGGCCGAGCAGTACTTC.

This chain connects TRBV7-9 to TRBJ1-1, with D perhaps TRBD1 (6 bases). Germline CDR1 reads SEHNR; CDR2 reads FQNEAQ (reference sequence). This CDR3 spans 14 amino acids. Trimming removed 5 bases from V and 1 base from J, with 11 bases in between. CDR3 coding DNA: TGTGCCAGCAGCGAGGTAGGGGGGAACACTGAAGCTTTCTTT. Encoded protein: CASSEVGGNTEAFF.

This clone was detected only a few times. The chain links TRBV18 to TRBJ1-1, with D possibly being TRBD1 (5 bases). The CDR3 extends over 16 amino acids. Trimming removed 2 bases from V and 4 bases from J, with 17 bases in between. Germline assignment: CDR1 KGHSH and CDR2 LQKENI. CDR3 DNA sequence: TGTGCCAGCTCACCAGGTCCCCCTGGGGGAGGCACTGAAGCTTTCTTT. Residues: CASSPGPPGGGTEAFF.

The chain is built from TRBV4-1 and TRBJ1-2; 9 positions match TRBD1. The germline V gene encodes CDR1 MGHRA and CDR2 YSYEKL. This CDR3 has 16 residues. V dropped 4 bases and J dropped 2; count of bases not matched to a gene: 8. CDR3 in DNA: TGCGCCAGCAGCCCAAACCCGACAGGGGGGAACTATGGCTACACCTTC. Translated: CASSPNPTGGNYGYTF.

The chain combines TRBV19 with TRBJ2-5; D perhaps matches TRBD1 (6 bases). Deletions cut 8 bases from V and 5 bases from J, with 18 bases between. The CDR3 loop spans 14 amino acids. CDR1 is LNHDA, CDR2 SQIVND, per germline (reference sequence). DNA for the CDR3: TGTGCCAGTCATCCGGGACAAAAATGGGAGACCCAGTACTTC. This translates into CASHPGQKWETQYF.

This clone was detected only a few times. V gene TRBV7-9 combines with J gene TRBJ2-7; the match to TRBD1 covers 12 bases. The V gene end was trimmed by 0 bases and the J gene end by 4 bases; junction bases not matched to a gene: 4. The CDR3 sequence is 16 residues long. Germline V lookup: CDR1 SEHNR, CDR2 FQNEAQ (reference sequence). The CDR3 coding sequence is TGTGCCAGCAGCTTAGCGGGACAGGGGGCGAAGTACGAGCAGTACTTC. Translated: CASSLAGQGAKYEQYF.

This clone occurred a few times. This chain links TRBV21-1 with TRBJ2-7; TRBD2 was called by the table and not checked on the DNA. TRBV21-1 is annotated as a pseudogene. The CDR3 has 17 amino acids. The CDR3 loop reads CASSISLSGLAGYEQYF. Written as DNA, the CDR3 is TGTGCCAGCAGCATTTCCTTATCGGGACTAGCGGGCTACGAGCAGTACTTC.

The chain couples TRBV6-2 or TRBV6-3 to TRBJ1-1; unclear D gene. The germline V gene has CDR1 MNHEY and CDR2 SVGEGT. The CDR3 is 14 residues long. Trimming took off 6 bases at V and 0 bases at J, with 11 bases between the two ends. The CDR3 sequence is CASSRAGLNTEAFF. CDR3 nucleotide sequence: TGTGCCAGCAGCCGGGCCGGCCTGAACACTGAAGCTTTCTTT.

This clone occurred a few times. This chain uses TRBV4-2 with TRBJ1-2, with D unresolved. CDR1 is LGHNA and CDR2 is YNFKEQ in the germline V gene. This CDR3 comprises 14 residues. Trimming took 0 bases from V and 4 from J, leaving 9 bases between them. CDR3 DNA: TGTGCCAGCAGCCAAGATCATAACAGCTATGGCTACACCTTC. Protein sequence: CASSQDHNSYGYTF.

This clone was seen a handful of times. The V call is TRBV20-1, the J call TRBJ1-2; tentatively, D is TRBD1 (5 bases). Looked up from germline, CDR1 is DFQATT and CDR2 is SNEGSKA (reference sequence). The CDR3 runs to 11 residues. Trimming removed 3 bases at V and 3 bases at J, with 5 bases between. The CDR3 region has the DNA TGCAGTGCTAGCAGGGACTATGGCTACACCTTC. Encoded protein: CSASRDYGYTF.

Here the CDR3 DNA reads TGTGCCAGCAGTAAAGGGAGTTCTACTAATAATTCACCCCTCCACTTT. Amino acid sequence: CASSKGSSTNNSPLHF. The V and J genes are TRBV2 and TRBJ1-6; D call uncertain. The CDR3 loop spans 16 amino acids. V lost 5 bases and J lost 5, with 16 bases in between. Germline V CDR1 and CDR2: SNHLY, FYNNEI.

This clone showed up just a few times. This chain joins TRBV5-1 and TRBJ1-2, with TRBD1 identical over 9 bases. The CDR3 consists of 14 residues. Germline V gene data show CDR1 as SGHRS and CDR2 as YFSETQ. J gave up 4 bases and V 4 bases, and 5 bases lay outside the gene matches. CDR3 bases: TGCGCCAGCAGCACGGCACAGGGGGCCTATGGCTACACCTTC. Encoded protein: CASSTAQGAYGYTF.

The chain couples TRBV6-1 to TRBJ1-3; D is uncertain. The V end was cut by 3 bases, the J end by 2 bases, with 11 bases between. The germline gives CDR1 MNHNS, CDR2 SASEGT. The CDR3 sequence is 15 residues long. The CDR3 spells CASSEGPGAGNTIYF. The CDR3 region has the DNA TGTGCCAGCAGTGAGGGCCCGGGCGCTGGAAACACCATATATTTT.

The rearrangement links TRBV6-5 to TRBJ1-2; D perhaps matches TRBD1 (5 bases). The CDR3 has 13 residues. CDR1 and CDR2 (germline): MNHEY, SVGAGI. V gave up 7 bases and J gave up 4 bases, with 13 bases separating them. The CDR3 is CASNRDRLYGYTF. In nucleotides, the CDR3 is TGTGCCAGCAACCGGGACCGCCTCTATGGCTACACCTTC.

There are a few counts of this clone. The gene calls are TRBV2 and TRBJ2-2, with 12 bases that match TRBD2. Looked up from germline, CDR1 is SNHLY and CDR2 is FYNNEI. V lost 6 bases and J lost 7; bases outside the gene matches: 9. The CDR3 runs 16 residues. Here the CDR3 reads CASSPSGGAVGGELFF. For the CDR3, the DNA is TGTGCCAGCAGCCCTAGCGGGGGGGCGGTCGGCGGGGAGCTGTTTTTT.

The chain links TRBV12-3 or TRBV12-4 to TRBJ2-7; D not certain. The CDR3 extends over 13 amino acids. V was cut by 6 bases and J by 7 bases, with 16 bases left in between. This chain's CDR3 is CASRAHPRGEQYF. Here the CDR3 DNA reads TGTGCCAGCAGGGCCCACCCGCGAGGTGAGCAGTACTTC.

This chain links TRBV27 with TRBJ2-5; 8 bases are a match to TRBD2. J lost 3 bases, V lost 3 bases, and 6 bases had no gene match. The CDR3 consists of 15 residues. The germline gives CDR1 MNHEY, CDR2 SMNVEV (reference sequence). CDR3 residues: CASSLKGLEKETQYF. CDR3 coding DNA: TGTGCCAGCAGTTTGAAGGGACTAGAGAAAGAGACCCAGTACTTC.

This clone appeared a single time. This chain joins TRBV18 and TRBJ2-1, with 12 positions matching TRBD1. V shed 4 bases and J 7 bases; nucleotides not matched to a gene: 8. Germline V CDR1 and CDR2: KGHSH, LQKENI. CDR3 length: 16 amino acids. CDR3 region: CASSRTTGQGANEQFF. The CDR3, as DNA: TGTGCCAGCTCACGTACCACGGGACAGGGGGCGAATGAGCAGTTCTTC.

This sequence joins TRBV11-3 and TRBJ2-5, with unresolved D. This CDR3 region has 13 residues. V was cut by 1 base and J by 2 bases, with 5 bases left in between. Germline-derived CDR1 and CDR2 are SGHNT and YENEEA. The DNA of the CDR3 is TGTGCCAGCAGCTTAGGGCGTCAAGAGACCCAGTACTTC. Protein sequence: CASSLGRQETQYF.

The chain recombines TRBV6-2 or TRBV6-3 with TRBJ2-2; tentative D call: TRBD2 (6 bases). V was pared by 5 bases and J by 2 bases, with 9 bases between. The CDR3 is made up of 14 amino acids. Per the germline V gene, CDR1 is MNHEY and CDR2 is SVGEGT. The DNA of the CDR3 is TGTGCCAGCAGTGGGGACTTCAACACCGGGGAGCTGTTTTTT. It specifies CASSGDFNTGELFF.

This clone turned up a few times. The chain links TRBV6-2 or TRBV6-3 to TRBJ2-3, with TRBD1 identical over 8 bases. The CDR3 is made up of 15 amino acids. The V and J ends lost 2 bases and 4 bases, in that order; junction bases with no gene match: 5. The germline CDR1 and CDR2 sequences are MNHEY and SVGEGT. CDR3 in amino acids: CASSYGRGRPDTQYF. CDR3 nucleotide sequence: TGTGCCAGCAGTTACGGCAGGGGGCGACCAGATACGCAGTATTTT.

The chain is built from TRBV25-1 and TRBJ1-6; D possibly corresponds to TRBD1 (5 bases). Germline V gives CDR1 MGHDK, CDR2 SYGVNS. There are 14 residues in the CDR3. The ends were cut back, 8 bases at V and 4 bases at J, with 12 bases in the middle. CDR3 region: CASSDSGYNSPLHF. For the CDR3, the DNA is TGTGCCAGCTCTGACAGCGGTTATAATTCACCCCTCCACTTT.